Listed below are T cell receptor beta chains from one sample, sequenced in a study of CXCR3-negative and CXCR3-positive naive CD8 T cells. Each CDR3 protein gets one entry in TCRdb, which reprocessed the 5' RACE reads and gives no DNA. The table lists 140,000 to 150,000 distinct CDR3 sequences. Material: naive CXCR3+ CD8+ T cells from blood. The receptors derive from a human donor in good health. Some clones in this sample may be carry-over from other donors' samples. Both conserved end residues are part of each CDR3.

CDR3: CASRAGLAAQFF
V: TRBV6-5
J: TRBJ2-1

CDR3: CASSTQGYEQFF
V: TRBV5-5
J: TRBJ2-1

CDR3: CASSQDRAGAAYGYTF
V: TRBV4-3
J: TRBJ1-2

CDR3: CASSSRSGEYNEQFF
V: TRBV4-2
J: TRBJ2-1

CDR3: CATAGTGGYEQYF
V: TRBV27
J: TRBJ2-7

CDR3: CSVGSRQGQGGYTF
V: TRBV29-1
J: TRBJ1-2

CDR3: CASSQGDGVMNTEAFF
V: TRBV3-1
J: TRBJ1-1

CDR3: CASSPGPGFSFEAFF
V: TRBV7-3
J: TRBJ1-1

CDR3: CASTTGTGGMDTGELFF
V: TRBV4-1
J: TRBJ2-2

CDR3: CASSTNRESAGETQYF
V: TRBV7-9
J: TRBJ2-5

CDR3: CSLRTGTDTQYF
V: TRBV29-1
J: TRBJ2-3

CDR3: CASSQLRGEETQYF
V: TRBV23-1
J: TRBJ2-5

CDR3: CASSLGTGPTDTQYF
V: TRBV28
J: TRBJ2-3

CDR3: CSVRGMDTQYF
V: TRBV29-1
J: TRBJ2-3

CDR3: CSVTWTGGFYEQYF
V: TRBV29-1
J: TRBJ2-7

CDR3: CASSYDSSGYEQYF
V: TRBV14
J: TRBJ2-7

CDR3: CASSFGTGTYEQYF
V: TRBV5-5
J: TRBJ2-7

CDR3: CASSVSGVFEKLFF
V: TRBV9
J: TRBJ1-4

CDR3: CASSITGTGDNTEAFF
V: TRBV7-9
J: TRBJ1-1

CDR3: CASSIRAGESNEQFF
V: TRBV7-6
J: TRBJ2-1

CDR3: CASSDPWGTDTQYF
V: TRBV2
J: TRBJ2-3

CDR3: CATLDRNTGELFF
V: TRBV10-3
J: TRBJ2-2

CDR3: CAIRDLADEQFF
V: TRBV10-3
J: TRBJ2-1

CDR3: CASSPHETENTGELFF
V: TRBV6-5
J: TRBJ2-2

CDR3: CASSSTGGWDSNYGYTF
V: TRBV7-9
J: TRBJ1-2

CDR3: CASSLVVGDSYEQYF
V: TRBV7-8
J: TRBJ2-7

CDR3: CSAREGLAGPYEQYF
V: TRBV20-1
J: TRBJ2-7

CDR3: CSVEGGETQYF
V: TRBV29-1
J: TRBJ2-5

CDR3: CSANSGGDYNEQFF
V: TRBV20-1
J: TRBJ2-1

CDR3: CASSYSAGVSYNEQFF
V: TRBV6-5
J: TRBJ2-1

CDR3: CASSQDPPDRVWNYGYTF
V: TRBV4-1
J: TRBJ1-2

CDR3: CASSRSQGGGPDMQYF
V: TRBV4-3
J: TRBJ2-3

CDR3: CSVGTESSYEQYF
V: TRBV29-1
J: TRBJ2-7

CDR3: CASSSGTSGPLGTGELFF
V: TRBV5-1
J: TRBJ2-2

CDR3: CASSPRSQPGANVLTF
V: TRBV7-3
J: TRBJ2-6

CDR3: CASSLEAGSGSNEKLFF
V: TRBV5-1
J: TRBJ1-4

CDR3: CASSLELAESPSTDTQYF
V: TRBV3-1
J: TRBJ2-3

CDR3: CASSPKLSTSGVYNEQFF
V: TRBV18
J: TRBJ2-1

CDR3: CASSQLPAGANVLTF
V: TRBV14
J: TRBJ2-6

CDR3: CASSFEWGPYEQYF
V: TRBV12-3/TRBV12-4
J: TRBJ2-7

CDR3: CASSLNEATYGYTF
V: TRBV13
J: TRBJ1-2

CDR3: CSASWGGNTEAFF
V: TRBV20-1
J: TRBJ1-1

CDR3: CASSSFDEQFF
V: TRBV28
J: TRBJ2-1

CDR3: CASSSADLLDTQYF
V: TRBV13
J: TRBJ2-3

CDR3: CASSYSPGLYNEQFF
V: TRBV6-5
J: TRBJ2-1

CDR3: CSARGGGNADGYTF
V: TRBV20-1
J: TRBJ1-2

CDR3: CASSLDGAGGTEAFF
V: TRBV5-1
J: TRBJ1-1

CDR3: CARKREEGVYF
V: TRBV10-1
J: TRBJ2-7

CDR3: CASTLTGVNSGELFF
V: TRBV7-2
J: TRBJ2-2

CDR3: CSVVPASAYEQYF
V: TRBV29-1
J: TRBJ2-7

CDR3: CSVAGNRNEQFF
V: TRBV29-1
J: TRBJ2-1

CDR3: CASSDPISQGSTDTQYF
V: TRBV12-3/TRBV12-4
J: TRBJ2-3

CDR3: CASSPGQGFLPTDTQYF
V: TRBV7-3
J: TRBJ2-3

CDR3: CASSQDFSDTQYF
V: TRBV4-3
J: TRBJ2-3

CDR3: CASSYSGADSDQPQHF
V: TRBV6-6
J: TRBJ1-5